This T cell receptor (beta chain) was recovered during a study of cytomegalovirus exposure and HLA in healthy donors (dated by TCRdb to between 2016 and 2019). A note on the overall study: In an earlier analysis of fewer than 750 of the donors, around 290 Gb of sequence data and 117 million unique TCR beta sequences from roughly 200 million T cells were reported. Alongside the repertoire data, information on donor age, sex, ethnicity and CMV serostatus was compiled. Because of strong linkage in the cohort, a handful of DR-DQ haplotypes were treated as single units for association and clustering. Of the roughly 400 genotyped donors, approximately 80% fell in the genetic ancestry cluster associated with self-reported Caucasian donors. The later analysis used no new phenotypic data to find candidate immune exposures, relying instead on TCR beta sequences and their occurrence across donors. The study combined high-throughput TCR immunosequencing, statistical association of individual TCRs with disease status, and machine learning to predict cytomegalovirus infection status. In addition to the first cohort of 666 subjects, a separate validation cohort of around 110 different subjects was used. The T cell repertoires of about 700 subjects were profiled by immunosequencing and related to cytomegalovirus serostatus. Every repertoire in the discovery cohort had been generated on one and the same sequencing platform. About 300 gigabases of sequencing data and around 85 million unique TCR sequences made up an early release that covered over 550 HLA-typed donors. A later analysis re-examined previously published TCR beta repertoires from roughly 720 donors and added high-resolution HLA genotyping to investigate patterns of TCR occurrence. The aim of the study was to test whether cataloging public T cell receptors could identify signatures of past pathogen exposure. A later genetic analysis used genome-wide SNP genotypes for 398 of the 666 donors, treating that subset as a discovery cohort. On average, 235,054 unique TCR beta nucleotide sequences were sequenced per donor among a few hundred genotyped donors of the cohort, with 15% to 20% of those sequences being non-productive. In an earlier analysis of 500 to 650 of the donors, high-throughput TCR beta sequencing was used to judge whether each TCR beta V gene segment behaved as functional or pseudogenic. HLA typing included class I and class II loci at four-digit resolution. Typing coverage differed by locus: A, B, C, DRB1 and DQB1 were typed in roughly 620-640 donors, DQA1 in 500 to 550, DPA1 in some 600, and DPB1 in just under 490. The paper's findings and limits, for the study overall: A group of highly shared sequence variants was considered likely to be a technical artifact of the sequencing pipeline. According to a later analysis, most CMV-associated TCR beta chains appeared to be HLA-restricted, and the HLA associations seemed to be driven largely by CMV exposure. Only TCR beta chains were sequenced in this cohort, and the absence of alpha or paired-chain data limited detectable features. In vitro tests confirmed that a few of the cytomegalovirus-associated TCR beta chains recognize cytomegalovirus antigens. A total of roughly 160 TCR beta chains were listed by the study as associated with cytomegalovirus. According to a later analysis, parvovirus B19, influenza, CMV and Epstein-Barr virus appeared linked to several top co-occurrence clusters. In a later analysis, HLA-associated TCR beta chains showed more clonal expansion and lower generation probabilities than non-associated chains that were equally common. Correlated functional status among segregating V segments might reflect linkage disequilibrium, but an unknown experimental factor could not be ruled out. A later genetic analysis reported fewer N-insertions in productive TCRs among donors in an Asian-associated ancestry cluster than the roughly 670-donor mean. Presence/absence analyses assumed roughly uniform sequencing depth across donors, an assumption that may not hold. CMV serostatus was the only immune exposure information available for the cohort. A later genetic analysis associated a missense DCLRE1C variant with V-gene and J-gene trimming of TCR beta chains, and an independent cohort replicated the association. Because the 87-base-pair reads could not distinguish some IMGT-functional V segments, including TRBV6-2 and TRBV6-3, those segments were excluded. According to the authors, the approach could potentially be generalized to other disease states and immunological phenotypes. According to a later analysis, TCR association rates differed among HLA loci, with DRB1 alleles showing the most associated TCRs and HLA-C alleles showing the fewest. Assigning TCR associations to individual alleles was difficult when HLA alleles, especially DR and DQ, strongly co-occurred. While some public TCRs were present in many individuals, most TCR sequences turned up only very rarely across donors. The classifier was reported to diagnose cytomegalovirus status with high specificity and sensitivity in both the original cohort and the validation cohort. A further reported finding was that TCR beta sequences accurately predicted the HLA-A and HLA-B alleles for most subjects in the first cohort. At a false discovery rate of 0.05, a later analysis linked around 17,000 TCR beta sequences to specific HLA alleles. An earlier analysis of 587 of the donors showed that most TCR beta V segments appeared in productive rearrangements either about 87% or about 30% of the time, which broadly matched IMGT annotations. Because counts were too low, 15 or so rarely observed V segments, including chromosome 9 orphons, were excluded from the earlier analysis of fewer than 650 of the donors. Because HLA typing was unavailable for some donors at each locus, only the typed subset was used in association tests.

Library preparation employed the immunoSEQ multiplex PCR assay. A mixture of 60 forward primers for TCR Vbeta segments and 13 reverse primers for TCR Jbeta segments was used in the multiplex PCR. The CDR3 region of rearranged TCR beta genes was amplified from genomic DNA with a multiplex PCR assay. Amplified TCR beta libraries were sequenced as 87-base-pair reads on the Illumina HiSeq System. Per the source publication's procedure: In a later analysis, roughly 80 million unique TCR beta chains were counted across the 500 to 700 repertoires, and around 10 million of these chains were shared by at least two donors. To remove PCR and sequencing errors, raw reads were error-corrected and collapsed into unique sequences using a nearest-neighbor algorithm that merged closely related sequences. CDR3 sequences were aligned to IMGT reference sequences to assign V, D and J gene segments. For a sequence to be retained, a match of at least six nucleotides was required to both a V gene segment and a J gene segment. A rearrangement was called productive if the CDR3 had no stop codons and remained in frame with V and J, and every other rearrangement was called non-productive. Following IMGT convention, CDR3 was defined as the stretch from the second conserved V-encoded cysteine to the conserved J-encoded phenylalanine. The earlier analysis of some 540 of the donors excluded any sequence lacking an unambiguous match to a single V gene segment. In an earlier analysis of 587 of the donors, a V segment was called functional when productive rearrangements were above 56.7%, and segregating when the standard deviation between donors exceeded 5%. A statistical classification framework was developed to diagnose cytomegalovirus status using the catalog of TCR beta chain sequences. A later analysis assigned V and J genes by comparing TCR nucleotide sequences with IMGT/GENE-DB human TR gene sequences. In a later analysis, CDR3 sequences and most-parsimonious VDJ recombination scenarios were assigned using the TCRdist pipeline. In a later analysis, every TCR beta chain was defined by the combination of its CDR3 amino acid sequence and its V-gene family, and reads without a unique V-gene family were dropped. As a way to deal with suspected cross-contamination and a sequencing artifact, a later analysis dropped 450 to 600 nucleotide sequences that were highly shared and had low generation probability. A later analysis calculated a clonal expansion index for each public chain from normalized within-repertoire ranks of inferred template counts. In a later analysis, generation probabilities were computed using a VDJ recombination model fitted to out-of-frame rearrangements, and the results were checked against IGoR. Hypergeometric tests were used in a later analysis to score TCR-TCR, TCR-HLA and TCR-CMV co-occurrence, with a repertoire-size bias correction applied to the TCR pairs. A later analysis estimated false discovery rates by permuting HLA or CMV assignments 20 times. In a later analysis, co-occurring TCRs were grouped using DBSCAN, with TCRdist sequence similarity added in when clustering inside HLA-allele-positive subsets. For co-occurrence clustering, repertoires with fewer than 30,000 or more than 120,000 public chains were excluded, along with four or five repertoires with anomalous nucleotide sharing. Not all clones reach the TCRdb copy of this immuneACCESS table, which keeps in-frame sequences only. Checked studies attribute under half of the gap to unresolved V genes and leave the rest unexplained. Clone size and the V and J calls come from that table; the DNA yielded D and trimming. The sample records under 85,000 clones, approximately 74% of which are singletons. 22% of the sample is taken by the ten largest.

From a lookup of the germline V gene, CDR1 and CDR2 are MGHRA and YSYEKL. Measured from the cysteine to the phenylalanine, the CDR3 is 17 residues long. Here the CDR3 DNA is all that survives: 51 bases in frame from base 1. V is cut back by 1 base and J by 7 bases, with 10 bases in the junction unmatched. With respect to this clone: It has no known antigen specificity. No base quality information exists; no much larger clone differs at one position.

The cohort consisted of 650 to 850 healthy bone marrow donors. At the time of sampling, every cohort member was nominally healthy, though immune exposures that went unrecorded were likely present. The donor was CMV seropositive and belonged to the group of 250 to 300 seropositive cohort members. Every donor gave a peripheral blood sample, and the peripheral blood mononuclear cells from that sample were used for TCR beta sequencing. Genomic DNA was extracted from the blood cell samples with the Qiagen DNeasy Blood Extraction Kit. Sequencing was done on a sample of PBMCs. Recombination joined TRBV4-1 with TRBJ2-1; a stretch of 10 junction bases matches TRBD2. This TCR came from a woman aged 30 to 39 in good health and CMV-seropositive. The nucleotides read TGCGCCAGCAGCCAAGCAGTGGAGCGGGAGGGCCGAAATGAGCAGTTCTTC. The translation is CASSQAVEREGRNEQFF.